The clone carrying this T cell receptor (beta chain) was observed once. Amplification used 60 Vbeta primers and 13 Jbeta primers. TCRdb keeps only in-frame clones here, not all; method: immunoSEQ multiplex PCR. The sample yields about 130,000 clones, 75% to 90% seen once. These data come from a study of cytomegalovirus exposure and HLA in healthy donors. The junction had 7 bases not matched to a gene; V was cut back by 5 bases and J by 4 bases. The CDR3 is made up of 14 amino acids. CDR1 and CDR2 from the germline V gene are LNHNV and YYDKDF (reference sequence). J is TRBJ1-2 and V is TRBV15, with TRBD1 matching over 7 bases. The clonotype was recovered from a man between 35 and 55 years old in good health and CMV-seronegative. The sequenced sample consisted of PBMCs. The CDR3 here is CATSLRRDSYGYTF. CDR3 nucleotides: TGTGCCACCAGCTTGCGACGGGACAGCTATGGCTACACCTTC. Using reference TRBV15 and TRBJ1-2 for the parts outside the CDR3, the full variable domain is DAMVIQNPRYQVTQFGKPVTLSCSQTLNHNVMYWYQQKSSQAPKLLFHYYDKDFNNEADTPDNFQSRRPNTSFCFLDIRSPGLGDTAMYLCATSLRRDSYGYTFGSGTRLTVV.